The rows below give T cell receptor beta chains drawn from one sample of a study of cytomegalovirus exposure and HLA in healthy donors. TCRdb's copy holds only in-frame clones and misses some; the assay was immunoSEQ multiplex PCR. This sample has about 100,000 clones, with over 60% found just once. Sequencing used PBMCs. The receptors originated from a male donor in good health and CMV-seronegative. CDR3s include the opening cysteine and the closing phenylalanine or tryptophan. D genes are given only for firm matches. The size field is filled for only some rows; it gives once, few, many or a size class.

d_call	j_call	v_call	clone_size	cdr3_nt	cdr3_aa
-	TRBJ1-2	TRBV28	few	TGTGCCAGCAGTCCATCCAGGGTAGTTGACGGCTACACCTTC	CASSPSRVVDGYTF
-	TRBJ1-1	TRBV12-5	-	TGTGCTAGTGGTTTGGTACTTGGGGTAGGGGACACTGAAGCTTTCTTT	CASGLVLGVGDTEAFF
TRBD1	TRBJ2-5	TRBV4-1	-	TGCGCCAGCAGCTCTTACCAGGGGGCTCGGGAGACCCAGTACTTC	CASSSYQGARETQYF
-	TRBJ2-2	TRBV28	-	TGTGCCAGCAGTTCCCCCGCTAGGGGCACCGGGGAGCTGTTTTTT	CASSSPARGTGELFF
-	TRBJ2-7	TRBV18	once	TGTGCCAGCTCCCCAAGGGGGGGTCGGCAGCAGTACTTC	CASSPRGGRQQYF
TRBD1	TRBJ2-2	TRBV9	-	TGTGCCAGCAGCTCCCCGACAGGGGAGGACACCGGGGAGCTGTTTTTT	CASSSPTGEDTGELFF
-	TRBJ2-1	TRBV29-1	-	TGCAGCGCCGAAGGAGAGCCGAACCCCAGCTCCTACAATGAGCAGTTCTTC	CSAEGEPNPSSYNEQFF
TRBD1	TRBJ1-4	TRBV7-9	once	TGTGCCAGCAAGAACGGGACAGCGACTAATGAAAAACTGTTTTTT	CASKNGTATNEKLFF
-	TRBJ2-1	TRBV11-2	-	TGTGCCAGCAGGTTCACAGGCAATGAGCAGTTCTTC	CASRFTGNEQFF
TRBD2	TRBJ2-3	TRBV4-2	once	TGTGCCAGCAGCCAAGTTACTAGCGGTAGCACAGATACGCAGTATTTT	CASSQVTSGSTDTQYF
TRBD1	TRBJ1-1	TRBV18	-	TGTGCCAGCTCCCTAGACAGGGGGAGTACTGAAGCTTTCTTT	CASSLDRGSTEAFF
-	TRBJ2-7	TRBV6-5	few	TGTGCCAGCAGGACCGGGACTCTTCAAACCTACGAGCAGTACTTC	CASRTGTLQTYEQYF
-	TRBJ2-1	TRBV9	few	TGTGCCAGCACTGGGGGGGGGCTAAGGGATGAGCAGTTCTTC	CASTGGGLRDEQFF
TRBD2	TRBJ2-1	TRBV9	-	TGTGCCAGCAGCGAGCGGGAGTCCCCTTACAATGAGCAGTTCTTC	CASSERESPYNEQFF
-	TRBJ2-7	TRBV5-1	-	TGCGCCAGCAGCTTGGGCAGGGACTACGAGCAGTACTTC	CASSLGRDYEQYF
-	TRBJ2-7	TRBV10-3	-	TGTGCCATCAGTGAGTCGAAACTAGCTGCCTCCTACGAGCAGTACTTC	CAISESKLAASYEQYF